The following is a TCR beta chain sequence with its context. Its antigen is not identified. Within the sample, other DNA sequences also encode this same CDR3. The assay ran at deep level. Measured with immunoSEQ multiplex PCR; TCRdb has only the in-frame clones, and not every one. The sample contains about 2,100,000 clones, 85% to 95% of which appear only once. It was CD45RO-negative cells, positively selected for CCR7, that made up naive CD8 cells, with terminally differentiated effector memory CD45RA+ cells excluded. This sample was included in a study of shared clonotypes between healthy human individuals. Study results and caveats: Researchers sampled blood only, noting tissue repertoires likely differ. Limitation of the genetic and exposure-history diversity represented came from the few donors.

The sample comprised naive CD8+ T cells from PBMCs. The origin of this receptor is a man younger than 35 in good health. Some clones in this sample may be carry-over from other donors' samples.

The CDR3 sequence: CASSQAGYSNQPQHF. The CDR3 DNA sequence: TGCGCCAGCAGCCAAGCAGGGTATAGCAATCAGCCCCAGCATTTT. The rearrangement joins TRBV4-1 to TRBJ1-5, with TRBD1 as a possible D gene (5 bases). CDR3 size: 15 residues. Germline V gives CDR1 MGHRA, CDR2 YSYEKL. Between the trimmed V and J ends, which lost 1 base and 0 bases, there was a span of 7 bases.